This T cell receptor beta chain appears in the sequencing data of a study of shared clonotypes between healthy human individuals. Overall study: The cohort comprised two women and a few men. Their ages spanned 18 to 49 years. Per-donor plates numbered three CD4 naive, three CD4 memory, two CD8 naive and one CD8 memory.

TCRdb keeps only in-frame clones here, not all; method: immunoSEQ multiplex PCR. The sample consists of about 2 million clones, roughly 94% of them appearing once. The V gene's germline CDR1 is SGHDT and CDR2 YYEEEE. CDR3 length: 14 residues. V was cut by 0 bases and J by 8 bases, with 12 bases left in between. This clonotype was obtained from a man aged 18 to 35 in good health. Sequencing was done on a sample of naive CD4+ T cells sorted from blood. Documented subset: CD45RA+ positively selected. V is TRBV5-6 and J is TRBJ2-1; D remains unclear. The CDR3 here is CASSLVQSSHEQFF. The CDR3 nucleotides are TGTGCCAGCAGCTTGGTACAGAGCAGTCATGAGCAGTTCTTC.